This TCR beta chain was identified during a study of blood T cell repertoires in COVID-19. Study information: Researchers got acute and convalescent COVID-19 samples from the United States, Italy and Spain. The cDNA or gDNA used as material had been derived from T cells, B-cell-depleted T cells, or PBMCs.

In the authors' methods: Reference gene primer amplification gave nucleated cell count estimates. Profiling relied on immunoSEQ multiplex PCR, and the TCRdb table lists in-frame clones only, not all of them. The V and J calls and the clone size are those of that table, but D and trimming were determined from the DNA. Among 100,000 to 120,000 clones listed, 65% to 90% were seen once. As concerns this clone: The same CDR3 can be traced to other DNA sequences in this sample.

V gave up 4 bases and J gave up 5 bases, with 14 bases separating them. Germline V lookup: CDR1 SGHTA, CDR2 FQGNSA. The CDR3 is made up of 14 amino acids. The TCR originated in a woman aged 60 to 75 with acute or convalescent COVID-19. The sample taken for sequencing was peripheral blood. The J gene is TRBJ2-5, the V gene TRBV7-2; D perhaps matches TRBD1 (6 bases). The DNA for the CDR3 is TGTGCCAGCAGCTCCACTGGGGGCGGGGAGACCCAGTACTTC. Amino acid sequence: CASSSTGGGETQYF.